What follows are 17 T cell receptor beta chains derived from one specimen sequenced in a study of shared clonotypes between healthy human individuals. Measured with immunoSEQ multiplex PCR; TCRdb has only the in-frame clones, and not every one. The sample includes 2 million to 3 million clones, around 90% seen only once; the top ten take around 0.14%. The sample taken for sequencing was naive CD4+ T cells sorted from blood. Described subset: CD45RA+ positively selected. These TCRs come from a young man in good health.

The chain links TRBV4-3 to TRBJ2-1; 10 bases align to TRBD2. Germline V gene sequence: CDR1 LGHNA, CDR2 YSLEER. This CDR3 spans 16 amino acids. V trimming: 1 base; J trimming: 2 bases; junction bases outside the gene matches: 2. The CDR3 nucleotides read TGCGCCAGCAGCCAAGCCGGGACTAGCGCCTACAATGAGCAGTTCTTC. Residues: CASSQAGTSAYNEQFF.

The J gene is TRBJ2-3, the V gene TRBV6-1; 7 bases agree with TRBD2. The CDR3 consists of 12 residues. V lost 7 bases and J lost 4; bases outside the gene matches: 2. The germline V gene encodes CDR1 MNHNS and CDR2 SASEGT. Written as DNA, the CDR3 is TGTGCCAGCATGAGCGGGGCAGATACGCAGTATTTT. It yields the protein CASMSGADTQYF.

The rearrangement links TRBV30 to TRBJ1-6; no reliable D call. The V and J ends lost 4 bases and 3 bases respectively, with 7 bases between them. The CDR3 totals 13 residues. Germline assignment: CDR1 GTSNPN and CDR2 SVGIG (reference sequence). This chain's CDR3 is CAWMGIYNSPLHF. DNA of the CDR3: TGTGCCTGGATGGGTATCTATAATTCACCCCTCCACTTT.

The chain is built from TRBV7-9 and TRBJ1-4; 10 bases are a match to TRBD1. After removal of 1 base from V and 8 bases from J, the junction contained 13 bases not matched to a gene. The CDR3 totals 18 residues. The V gene's germline CDR1 is SEHNR and CDR2 FQNEAQ (reference sequence). CDR3 DNA: TGTGCCAGCAGCTTAGGGGGCGTAAGTGGGACAGGGGCCGAAAAACTGTTTTTT. It encodes CASSLGGVSGTGAEKLFF.

This rearrangement joins TRBV30 to TRBJ1-1; D may be TRBD1 (6 bases). Germline-derived CDR1 and CDR2 are GTSNPN and SVGIG (reference sequence). V was trimmed by 6 bases and J by 8 bases, leaving 22 bases between them. The CDR3 spans 14 residues. The CDR3 reads CACQPQGRIREAFF. In DNA form, the CDR3 reads TGTGCCTGCCAGCCGCAGGGGCGCATCAGGGAAGCTTTCTTT.

The chain recombines TRBV6-5 with TRBJ1-2; TRBD1 matches 9 bases. The J segment lost 0 bases and the V segment lost 0 bases, leaving 2 bases of the junction unmatched. This CDR3 is 16 amino acids long. CDR1 and CDR2 from the germline V gene are MNHEY and SVGAGI. The DNA of the CDR3 is TGTGCCAGCAGTTACTCAAACAGGGGGCCTAACTATGGCTACACCTTC. It specifies CASSYSNRGPNYGYTF.

This chain joins TRBV5-8 and TRBJ2-7; D remains ambiguous. Germline-derived CDR1 and CDR2 are SGHTS and YDEGEE. Trimming shortened V by 4 bases and J by 1 base, and 6 bases separated the two germline ends. The CDR3 has 12 amino acids. CDR3 in amino acids: CASSGDSYEQYF. CDR3 nucleotide sequence: TGTGCCAGCAGCGGAGATTCCTACGAGCAGTACTTC.

This chain connects TRBV5-6 to TRBJ1-2, with unresolved D. In germline, CDR1 is SGHDT, CDR2 YYEEEE. This CDR3 has 15 residues. V was pared by 0 bases and J by 4 bases, with 13 bases between. CDR3: CASSLVPQDLYGYTF. Here the CDR3 DNA reads TGTGCCAGCAGCTTGGTCCCGCAGGACCTCTATGGCTACACCTTC.

The CDR3 nucleotides read TGTGCCAGCAGCCCGACCGGATTCCTCTACAATGAGCAGTTCTTC. The encoded protein is CASSPTGFLYNEQFF. This rearrangement joins TRBV6-5 to TRBJ2-1; D is undetermined. Trimming shortened V by 6 bases and J by 3 bases, and 15 bases separated the two germline ends. The CDR3 runs to 15 residues. Per germline, CDR1 MNHEY and CDR2 SVGAGI.

The V and J genes are TRBV7-8 and TRBJ2-7, with 9 bases lining up with TRBD2. CDR3 size: 14 residues. Unmatched junction bases numbered 6, after V lost 6 bases and J lost 3 bases. Germline V CDR1 and CDR2: SGHVS, FQNEAQ. The CDR3 loop is CASRPGLASYEQYF. The CDR3 nucleotides are TGTGCCAGCAGGCCGGGACTAGCTAGCTACGAGCAGTACTTC.

Concerning this clone itself: The same CDR3 also results from other DNA sequences found in this sample. This sequence joins TRBV6-4 and TRBJ2-2, with D perhaps matching TRBD2 (5 bases). V shed 6 bases and J shed 0 bases, with 5 bases lying between them. The germline V gene encodes CDR1 MRHNA and CDR2 SNTAGT. The length of the CDR3 is 13 residues. The CDR3 nucleotides are TGTGCCAGCAGCGGGACGAACACCGGGGAGCTGTTTTTT. As protein: CASSGTNTGELFF.

This sequence joins TRBV15 and TRBJ2-1; D gene ambiguous. This CDR3 region has 13 residues. The germline V and J ends were trimmed by 2 bases and 3 bases, with 5 bases remaining between them. Germline-derived CDR1 and CDR2 are LNHNV and YYDKDF (reference sequence). CDR3 DNA: TGTGCCACCAGCAGACAGGACTACAATGAGCAGTTCTTC. This translates into CATSRQDYNEQFF.

The chain recombines TRBV19 with TRBJ2-4, with TRBD1 matching 10 bases. The CDR3 length is 14 residues. Trimming removed 3 bases from V and 9 bases from J; junction bases left unmatched: 5. Germline assignment: CDR1 LNHDA and CDR2 SQIVND (reference sequence). The CDR3 DNA reads TGTGCCAGTAGTATGACAGGGGGCCCGAGCATTCAGTACTTC. Its protein product is CASSMTGGPSIQYF. Based on the CDR3 plus reference TRBV19 and TRBJ2-4, the full variable domain is DGGITQSPKYLFRKEGQNVTLSCEQNLNHDAMYWYRQDPGQGLRLIYYSQIVNDFQKGDIAEGYSVSREKKESFPLTVTSAQKNPTAFYLCASSMTGGPSIQYFGAGTRLSVL.

V and J are TRBV30 and TRBJ2-1, with D hard to call. Trimming shortened V by 1 base and J by 0 bases, and 7 bases separated the two germline ends. Per germline, CDR1 GTSNPN and CDR2 SVGIG (reference sequence). The CDR3 runs 14 residues. The CDR3 sequence: CAWSDTLSYNEQFF. The CDR3 coding sequence is TGTGCCTGGAGTGACACGCTCTCCTACAATGAGCAGTTCTTC.

The chain recombines TRBV6-5 with TRBJ2-5; the match to TRBD1 covers 9 bases. After removal of 5 bases from V and 2 bases from J, the junction contained 6 bases not matched to a gene. The CDR3 is made up of 15 amino acids. CDR1 is MNHEY, CDR2 SVGAGI, per germline. CDR3 sequence reads: CASSLGQGRQETQYF. The CDR3 region has the DNA TGTGCCAGCAGTCTCGGACAGGGGCGTCAAGAGACCCAGTACTTC.

The V gene is TRBV6-1, the J gene TRBJ1-6; D uncertain. Germline V gives CDR1 MNHNS, CDR2 SASEGT. The CDR3 consists of 13 residues. V lost 3 bases and J 4 bases, leaving 4 bases between the germline ends. CDR3 in DNA: TGTGCCAGCAGTGAGGGTTATAATTCACCCCTCCACTTT. Its protein product is CASSEGYNSPLHF.

This rearrangement joins TRBV6-1 to TRBJ1-1, with D unresolved. V was clipped by 7 bases and J by 2 bases, with 11 bases between them. The germline CDR1 and CDR2 sequences are MNHNS and SASEGT. This CDR3 has 13 residues. CDR3 nucleotide sequence: TGTGCCAGCACATCCGGATTCAACACTGAAGCTTTCTTT. Protein sequence: CASTSGFNTEAFF.